This entry lists 30 T cell receptor beta chains sequenced from one sample in a study of post-analysis software for immune sequencing data (dated by TCRdb to about 2015). These receptors lack a known antigen. General study outcomes and caveats: Significantly higher frequencies in patients than in controls were found for five TRBV segments, including TRBV5-6, TRBV5-1 and TRBV20-1.

Library creation used PCR. Data came from an Illumina HiSeq 2500. Unique molecular identifiers were incorporated into TCR beta cDNA libraries to reduce PCR and sequencing biases. The raw public data were reprocessed by TCRdb itself: fastp quality trimming at Q25, MiXCR clonotype calling, in-frame beta chains only. A single entry per CDR3 protein holds the most common genes and DNA from its merged rows. Present in this sample are around 500,000 distinct CDR3 sequences, 30% to 40% of which were seen just once. The ten largest clones represent less than 6% of the sample. The sample taken for sequencing was blood. Every receptor here comes from a girl aged 2 to 17 with multiple sclerosis.

This clonotype has a handful of counts. The rearrangement uses TRBV10-3 and TRBJ2-7; possibly TRBD1 for D (5 bases). The CDR3 is made up of 12 amino acids. CDR1 is ENHRY, CDR2 SYGVKD, per germline. Trimming removed 11 bases from V and 0 bases from J, with 11 bases in between. The CDR3 nucleotides read TGTGCCGCCACAGGTAGCTCCTACGAGCAGTACTTC. Protein product: CAATGSSYEQYF.

The sample holds one count of this clonotype. The gene calls are TRBV5-1 and TRBJ2-3, with 9 bases that match TRBD1. V shed 3 bases, J shed 0 bases, and the junction held 8 bases outside the gene matches. This CDR3 spans 17 amino acids. The germline V gene has CDR1 SGHRS and CDR2 YFSETQ. CDR3 in DNA: TGCGCCAGCAGCTGGCCGGACAGGGGCTCTAGCACAGATACGCAGTATTTT. Amino acids: CASSWPDRGSSTDTQYF.

The V gene is TRBV7-9, the J gene TRBJ2-1; D is unresolved. Germline assignment: CDR1 SEHNR and CDR2 FQNEAQ (reference sequence). V lost 4 bases, J lost 15 bases, and 16 bases lay in between. CDR3 length: 12 amino acids. The CDR3 DNA sequence: TGTGCCAGCAGCTCAGAGGCTTGGAGCGCGTTCTTC. Protein: CASSSEAWSAFF.

This clonotype was found a few times. The chain is built from TRBV3-1 and TRBJ2-5, with 8 bases that match TRBD2. The CDR3 runs to 15 residues. V dropped 5 bases and J dropped 5; count of bases not matched to a gene: 10. Germline values: CDR1 LGHDT, CDR2 YNNKEL (reference sequence). This chain's CDR3 is CASSYAGGQSETQYF. The CDR3 DNA reads as TGTGCCAGCAGCTACGCGGGGGGCCAGAGTGAGACCCAGTACTTC.

The V call is TRBV5-5, the J call TRBJ2-1; D not certain. Germline CDR1 and CDR2: SGHKS and YYEKEE (reference sequence). V was clipped by 4 bases and J by 3 bases, with 14 bases between them. The CDR3 runs to 15 residues. CDR3 sequence: CASSGMDRYYNEQFF. CDR3 DNA: TGTGCCAGCAGCGGAATGGACCGGTACTACAATGAGCAGTTCTTC.

Points on this clonotype: The germline gene is not matched at one end of the junction; a read error may be the cause. CDR3 region: CASRETLTEELFF. The CDR3 DNA follows: TGTGCCAGCAGAGAGACCCTGACCGAGGAGCTGTTTTTT. This chain uses TRBV6-1 with TRBJ2-2; D gene unclear. Germline CDR1 and CDR2: MNHNS and SASEGT. The CDR3 spans 13 residues.

V is TRBV11-2 and J is TRBJ1-5; TRBD1 might be the D (5 bases). V lost 1 base and J lost 7, with 11 bases in between. The CDR3 is 14 amino acids. Germline CDR1 SGHAT, CDR2 FQNNGV. The CDR3 bases are TGTGCCAGCAGCTTAGCTCTCGGGGGGCAGCCCCAGCATTTT. Protein sequence: CASSLALGGQPQHF.

The genes are TRBV4-1 and TRBJ1-1; TRBD1 might be the D (6 bases). Germline V CDR1 and CDR2: MGHRA, YSYEKL. Trimming removed 3 bases from V and 1 base from J, with 18 bases in between. This CDR3 has 17 residues. The CDR3 is CASSHTDGGAKNTEAFF. DNA of the CDR3: TGCGCCAGCAGCCACACCGATGGGGGGGCTAAGAACACTGAAGCTTTCTTT.

For this clonotype: A junction boundary mismatches the germline segment, possibly from a read error. The chain recombines TRBV27 with TRBJ2-6; D perhaps matches TRBD1 (5 bases). The germline gives CDR1 MNHEY, CDR2 SMNVEV (reference sequence). This CDR3 has 14 residues. The chain's CDR3 is CASTQGSGANVLTF. The CDR3 coding sequence is TGTGCCAGCACCCAGGGTAGTGGGGCCAATGTCCTGACTTTC.

The sample holds a few counts of this clonotype. V gene TRBV5-1 combines with J gene TRBJ2-5; D possibly corresponds to TRBD1 (5 bases). V was cut by 2 bases and J by 2 bases, with 10 bases left in between. Germline-derived CDR1 and CDR2 are SGHRS and YFSETQ. The CDR3 totals 14 residues. Here the CDR3 reads CASSFGDSQETQYF. The DNA of the CDR3 is TGCGCCAGCAGCTTTGGTGACAGTCAAGAGACCCAGTACTTC. The whole variable domain, filled in from reference TRBV5-1 and TRBJ2-5, reads KAGVTQTPRYLIKTRGQQVTLSCSPISGHRSVSWYQQTPGQGLQFLFEYFSETQRNKGNFPGRFSGRQFSNSRSEMNVSTLELGDSALYLCASSFGDSQETQYFGPGTRLLVL.

Many counts were recorded for this clonotype. This chain connects TRBV20-1 to TRBJ1-6, with 10 positions matching TRBD1. V lost 5 bases to trimming and J lost 10 bases; unmatched junction nucleotides: 2. This CDR3 spans 12 amino acids. CDR1 is DFQATT, CDR2 SNEGSKA, per germline (reference sequence). CDR3 protein: CSAGTGVSPLHF. In nucleotides, the CDR3 is TGCAGTGCTGGGACAGGGGTCTCACCCCTCCACTTT.

A few counts support this clonotype. The chain has TRBV12-3 or TRBV12-4 and TRBJ2-7, with D possibly being TRBD1 or TRBD2 (5 bases each). This CDR3 has 13 amino acids. Trimming took 6 bases from V and 1 from J, leaving 10 bases between them. CDR3 DNA sequence: TGTGCCAGCAGGACAGCGGCGTCCTACGAGCAGTACTTC. The encoded protein is CASRTAASYEQYF.

The V call is TRBV11-2, the J call TRBJ1-5; a weak D match, TRBD1 (5 bases). Germline V gives CDR1 SGHAT, CDR2 FQNNGV. Trimming pared 5 bases from V and 0 bases from J, leaving 14 bases between. The CDR3 is made up of 16 amino acids. The CDR3 here is CASSPRGDASNQPQHF. In DNA form, the CDR3 reads TGTGCCAGCAGCCCACGAGGGGACGCTAGCAATCAGCCCCAGCATTTT.

This chain links TRBV3-1 with TRBJ2-1; D gene unclear. The CDR3 consists of 20 residues. The V and J ends lost 2 bases and 0 bases respectively, with 23 bases between them. In germline, CDR1 is LGHDT, CDR2 YNNKEL (reference sequence). The CDR3 DNA sequence: TGTGCCAGCAGCCAAATCAAATTAGGGTCTGGTGGTAGCTCCTACAATGAGCAGTTCTTC. Protein sequence: CASSQIKLGSGGSSYNEQFF.

V and J are TRBV5-1 and TRBJ2-3; D may be TRBD1 or TRBD2 (6 bases each). The V and J ends lost 7 bases and 7 bases respectively, with 16 bases between them. Germline V gene sequence: CDR1 SGHRS, CDR2 YFSETQ. CDR3 size: 13 residues. The CDR3 DNA sequence: TGCGCCAGCGGATCGGAGGGGGGAAATACGCAGTATTTT. Amino acid sequence: CASGSEGGNTQYF.

As for this clonotype: The junction departs from the called germline gene at one end, perhaps through a read error. This rearrangement joins TRBV24-1 to TRBJ2-1, with 11 bases identical to TRBD2. Germline V gene sequence: CDR1 KGHDR, CDR2 SFDVKD. This CDR3 spans 21 amino acids. In DNA, the CDR3 is TGTGCCACCAGTGATTTGACCTATCCTAGCGGGGGGCCGAGCTCCTACAATGAACAGTTCTTC. Its translation is CATSDLTYPSGGPSSYNEQFF.

The genes are TRBV20-1 and TRBJ2-7; a possible D gene is TRBD1 (6 bases). V dropped 8 bases and J dropped 4 bases, with 15 bases sitting between them. The CDR3 contains 12 residues. Germline V gives CDR1 DFQATT, CDR2 SNEGSKA (reference sequence). In DNA, the CDR3 is TGCAGTTCCCCAGGGGTAGATTACGAGCAGTACTTC. Amino acids: CSSPGVDYEQYF.

This clonotype was observed a few times. The chain employs TRBV4-2 and TRBJ2-7; 7 bases map to TRBD1. CDR1 is LGHNA and CDR2 is YNFKEQ in the germline V gene. The CDR3 covers 15 residues. J lost 5 bases, V lost 0 bases, and 7 bases had no gene match. CDR3 loop: CASSQDQTGINEQYF. As DNA, the CDR3 is TGTGCCAGCAGCCAAGACCAGACAGGGATCAACGAGCAGTACTTC.

The chain carries TRBV3-1 and TRBJ2-1; D ambiguous. The CDR3 sequence is 15 residues long. V was shortened by 3 bases and J by 5 bases, with 14 bases between the two germline ends. Germline V gene data show CDR1 as LGHDT and CDR2 as YNNKEL (reference sequence). The CDR3 sequence is CASSQPRGRNNEQFF. The CDR3, as DNA: TGTGCCAGCAGCCAGCCCCGCGGCAGGAACAATGAGCAGTTCTTC.

The rearrangement uses TRBV5-1 and TRBJ1-1; D not certain. Germline V CDR1 and CDR2: SGHRS, YFSETQ. This CDR3 spans 13 amino acids. With 3 bases removed from V and 1 base from J, the gap between germline ends came to 7 bases. CDR3 amino acids: CASSWTSNTEAFF. The CDR3 DNA sequence: TGCGCCAGCAGCTGGACCTCGAACACTGAAGCTTTCTTT.

This clonotype was recorded a few times. The V call is TRBV10-3, the J call TRBJ1-5; D perhaps matches TRBD1 (5 bases). From germline, CDR1 is ENHRY and CDR2 SYGVKD. Trimming cost V 0 bases and J 0 bases, with 9 bases left between them. The CDR3 has 16 amino acids. The CDR3 reads CAISESTDPSNQPQHF. CDR3 bases: TGTGCCATCAGTGAGTCGACAGACCCTAGCAATCAGCCCCAGCATTTT.

The chain couples TRBV5-1 to TRBJ2-1; TRBD2 might be the D (6 bases). Germline CDR1 is SGHRS and CDR2 is YFSETQ. The CDR3 is 14 amino acids. The V gene lost 0 bases and the J gene lost 9 bases, with 13 bases spanning the gap. Here the CDR3 reads CASSLVGREVEQFF. The CDR3 coding sequence is TGCGCCAGCAGCTTGGTGGGCAGGGAGGTTGAGCAGTTCTTC.

The V call is TRBV20-1, the J call TRBJ1-2; 7 positions agree with TRBD1. The V gene's germline CDR1 is DFQATT and CDR2 SNEGSKA (reference sequence). The CDR3 contains 12 residues. Losses at the gene ends were 6 bases for V and 3 bases for J; bases not matched to a gene: 4. The CDR3 DNA reads as TGCAGTGCCAAACAGGGGTACTATGGCTACACCTTC. This codes for CSAKQGYYGYTF.

This clonotype occurred a few times. The J gene is TRBJ1-1, the V gene TRBV5-1; D gene unclear. Deletions cut 7 bases from V and 8 bases from J, with 12 bases between. The germline V gene has CDR1 SGHRS and CDR2 YFSETQ. This CDR3 is 11 amino acids long. The DNA of the CDR3 is TGCGCCAGCTCAACCGGGAGAGAAGCTTTCTTT. Protein: CASSTGREAFF.

The CDR3 region is CASSQGTGPRNGYTF. CDR3 nucleotide sequence: TGTGCCAGCAGCCAAGGGACAGGGCCAAGGAATGGCTACACCTTC. J is TRBJ1-2 and V is TRBV3-1, with 8 bases fitting TRBD1. The CDR3 totals 15 residues. Germline V CDR1 and CDR2: LGHDT, YNNKEL (reference sequence). V lost 1 base to trimming and J lost 6 bases; unmatched junction nucleotides: 7.

The table lists this clonotype with a few counts. V and J are TRBV5-1 and TRBJ1-2; 8 positions agree with TRBD1. This CDR3 comprises 16 residues. With V trimmed by 4 bases and J by 8 bases, 16 bases remained unmatched. Germline CDR1 and CDR2: SGHRS and YFSETQ. CDR3 in amino acids: CASSGARQGAGQGYTF. The DNA of the CDR3 is TGCGCCAGCAGCGGGGCCCGGCAGGGGGCTGGGCAAGGCTACACCTTC.

The rearrangement uses TRBV20-1 and TRBJ2-7; TRBD2 matches at 11 bases. V gave up 5 bases and J gave up 0 bases; unmatched junction bases: 3. The CDR3 has 14 residues. Germline assignment: CDR1 DFQATT and CDR2 SNEGSKA (reference sequence). The CDR3: CSALAGGVSYEQYF. The CDR3 DNA sequence: TGCAGTGCTTTAGCGGGGGGGGTCTCCTACGAGCAGTACTTC.

This chain connects TRBV27 to TRBJ2-1; the D gene is possibly TRBD2 (7 bases). Germline CDR1 MNHEY, CDR2 SMNVEV (reference sequence). Deletions cut 6 bases from V and 8 bases from J, with 20 bases between. There are 15 residues in the CDR3. CDR3 loop: CASSPRGGVVHEQFF. DNA for the CDR3: TGTGCCAGCAGCCCGAGGGGGGGGGTGGTCCATGAGCAGTTCTTC.

The rearrangement uses TRBV29-1 and TRBJ1-1, with a possible D match to TRBD1 (5 bases). Germline V gives CDR1 SQVTM, CDR2 ANQGSEA. The CDR3 runs to 13 residues. Trimming shortened V by 4 bases and J by 5 bases, and 14 bases separated the two germline ends. Here the CDR3 DNA reads TGCAGCGTTGTTACGGGGCGGGTGACTGAAGCTTTCTTT. Translated, it gives CSVVTGRVTEAFF.

The chain combines TRBV15 with TRBJ2-3, with 13 bases identical to TRBD2. Germline V gene lookup returns CDR1 LNHNV and CDR2 YYDKDF (reference sequence). The CDR3 spans 21 residues. V trimming: 1 base; J trimming: 1 base; junction bases outside the gene matches: 14. CDR3 sequence (DNA): TGTGCCACCAGCAGAGGCTTGGACGGGACTAGCGGGGTATTTGGCACAGATACGCAGTATTTT. It is translated as CATSRGLDGTSGVFGTDTQYF.